The 17 T cell receptor beta chains given below trace back to one sample, sequenced in a study of tumor-infiltrating lymphocytes in oesophageal squamous cell carcinoma. TCRdb ran MiXCR on the PCR reads and lists one entry per CDR3 protein. The table has 6,200 or so distinct CDR3 sequences, roughly 15% seen once. The sample was normal esophageal tissue next to the tumor. Every receptor here comes from a male donor with esophageal squamous cell carcinoma.

Judged by abundance, this clonotype is medium-sized. The chain has TRBV7-9 and TRBJ1-1; a weak D match, TRBD1 (6 bases). The CDR3 sequence is 12 residues long. V lost 5 bases, J lost 7 bases, and 11 bases lay in between. Germline V gives CDR1 SEHNR, CDR2 FQNEAQ (reference sequence). Here the CDR3 reads CASSNGQFEAFF. CDR3 nucleotide sequence: TGTGCCAGCAGCAACGGACAGTTTGAAGCTTTCTTT.

This clonotype was observed at least ten times. The J gene is TRBJ2-2, the V gene TRBV6-6; no clear D. CDR1 is MNHNY, CDR2 SVGAGI, per germline (reference sequence). V was clipped by 2 bases and J by 4 bases, with 14 bases between them. This CDR3 contains 16 residues. CDR3: CASSYSAGVGTGELFF. The CDR3 DNA follows: TGTGCCAGCAGTTACAGTGCAGGAGTGGGCACCGGGGAGCTGTTTTTT.

By share, this clonotype ranks as medium-sized (0.01 to 0.1%). The rearrangement joins TRBV7-2 to TRBJ2-3; TRBD1 matches 9 bases. Trimming took 1 base from V and 6 from J; bases not matched to a gene: 2. CDR3 length: 14 residues. The germline V gene encodes CDR1 SGHTA and CDR2 FQGNSA. The CDR3 DNA follows: TGTGCCAGCAGCTTAGACGGGACAGGGGATACGCAGTATTTT. This sequence encodes CASSLDGTGDTQYF.

Sample share makes this clonotype large. V is TRBV7-8 and J is TRBJ2-3; the match to TRBD2 covers 14 bases. J lost 5 bases, V lost 5 bases, and 12 bases had no gene match. This CDR3 comprises 18 residues. Germline V gene lookup returns CDR1 SGHVS and CDR2 FQNEAQ. CDR3 DNA sequence: TGTGCCAGCAGCCGACGCGTTTCCGGACTAGCGGGGGGAGATACGCAGTATTTT. Encoded protein: CASSRRVSGLAGGDTQYF.

Ten or more counts support this clonotype. The gene calls are TRBV12-3 or TRBV12-4 and TRBJ1-1; D is undetermined. V dropped 4 bases and J dropped 3 bases, with 12 bases sitting between them. The CDR3 extends over 14 amino acids. The CDR3 DNA reads TGTGCCAGCAGTTCCAATATTCGGGACACTGAAGCTTTCTTT. Translating gives CASSSNIRDTEAFF.

The genes are TRBV29-1 and TRBJ2-1; tentative D call: TRBD2 (6 bases). CDR1 is SQVTM and CDR2 is ANQGSEA in the germline V gene. This CDR3 has 12 residues. V shed 5 bases and J shed 1 base, with 6 bases lying between them. The CDR3 sequence is CSVRGSYNEQFF. CDR3 bases: TGCAGCGTTCGGGGGTCCTACAATGAGCAGTTCTTC.

By frequency in the sample, this clonotype is large. The rearrangement joins TRBV7-6 to TRBJ2-6; TRBD2 agrees at 7 bases. The CDR3 extends over 15 amino acids. Germline V gives CDR1 SGHVS, CDR2 FNYEAQ. The junction had 7 bases not matched to a gene; V was cut back by 11 bases and J by 0 bases. The CDR3 coding sequence is TGTGCCGGGGGGGGTCCTATCTCTGGGGCCAACGTCCTGACTTTC. As protein: CAGGGPISGANVLTF.

This clonotype is termed medium-sized (0.01 to 0.1%). J is TRBJ2-3 and V is TRBV12-3 or TRBV12-4, with 8 bases lining up with TRBD1. The CDR3 has 18 amino acids. J was trimmed by 0 bases and V by 6 bases; bases with no gene match: 14. The CDR3 sequence is CASRAGGASGGSTDTQYF. For the CDR3, the DNA is TGTGCCAGCAGGGCAGGGGGCGCGAGTGGTGGGAGCACAGATACGCAGTATTTT.

This clonotype is medium-sized within its sample. J is TRBJ2-1 and V is TRBV6-6; 10 bases are shared with TRBD2. Trimming removed 2 bases from V and 6 bases from J; junction bases left unmatched: 10. Germline V gene sequence: CDR1 MNHNY, CDR2 SVGAGI (reference sequence). This CDR3 comprises 17 residues. CDR3 loop: CASSYPSFSGGPNEQFF. CDR3 sequence (DNA): TGTGCCAGCAGTTACCCCTCTTTTAGCGGGGGGCCCAATGAGCAGTTCTTC.

In its sample, this clonotype ranks as medium-sized. The V and J genes are TRBV7-3 and TRBJ2-3, with 9 bases aligning to TRBD2. The CDR3 is made up of 16 amino acids. Germline loops: CDR1 SGHTA, CDR2 FQGTGA. V gave up 3 bases and J gave up 0 bases; unmatched junction bases: 4. The CDR3 reads CASSFITSGSTDTQYF. For the CDR3, the DNA is TGTGCCAGCAGCTTCATAACTAGCGGGAGCACAGATACGCAGTATTTT.

This clonotype was recorded at least ten times. Given a much more abundant clone one base away, this may be a read error. The chain links TRBV11-2 to TRBJ2-7, with 9 positions matching TRBD2. Unmatched junction bases numbered 10, after V lost 0 bases and J lost 7 bases. Looked up from germline, CDR1 is SGHAT and CDR2 is FQNNGV. The CDR3 is 16 amino acids. CDR3 amino acids: CASSLDRAGGYNEQYF. DNA for the CDR3: TGTGCCAGCAGCTTAGATAGGGCGGGGGGGTACAATGAGCAGTACTTC.

Note on this clonotype: The CDR3 end shows no conserved phenylalanine or tryptophan, and so a read error is likely. The DNA is left out, because the CDR3 cannot be placed on it with certainty; the CDR3 is given as TCRdb lists it. J is TRBJ2-5 and V is TRBV7-2. Germline values: CDR1 SGHTA, CDR2 FQGNSA. The CDR3 sequence runs 16 residues, both termini included. CDR3 region: CASSLERRSYGYTFGS.

This clonotype was counted at least ten times. This rearrangement joins TRBV18 to TRBJ1-2; no firm D call. The CDR3 loop spans 16 amino acids. Germline V lookup: CDR1 KGHSH, CDR2 LQKENI. The V and J ends lost 0 bases and 0 bases respectively, with 11 bases between them. This chain's CDR3 is CASSPPVVGSNYGYTF. The CDR3 DNA sequence: TGTGCCAGCTCACCACCCGTAGTAGGGTCTAACTATGGCTACACCTTC.

For this clonotype: The conserved phenylalanine or tryptophan is not found at the CDR3 terminus, so this likely reflects a read error. It is unclear where the CDR3 begins or ends on the DNA, so no DNA is shown, and the CDR3 is as TCRdb lists it. The rearrangement links TRBV7-3 to TRBJ2-1; no DNA check was done on the table's D call, TRBD2. Germline V gives CDR1 SGHTA, CDR2 FQGTGA. The CDR3 is made up of 19 amino acids, end residues included. The CDR3 region is CASSLIALRAGPNEQFFGA.

By share, this clonotype ranks as medium-sized. CDR3: CARNATGSGSYEQYF. The CDR3 DNA follows: TGTGCCAGGAACGCGACAGGGAGTGGATCCTACGAGCAGTACTTC. J is TRBJ2-7 and V is TRBV6-4; 7 nucleotides match TRBD1. This CDR3 spans 15 amino acids. V was clipped by 9 bases and J by 1 base; unmatched bases: 12. The germline gives CDR1 MRHNA, CDR2 SNTAGT.

This clonotype was seen many times. The V call is TRBV6-1, the J call TRBJ1-2; D perhaps matches TRBD1 (6 bases). CDR1 is MNHNS and CDR2 is SASEGT in the germline V gene. There are 16 residues in the CDR3. Trimming pared 4 bases from V and 0 bases from J, leaving 15 bases between. In nucleotides, the CDR3 is TGTGCCAGCAGTGTGGGGGGGCTTGCAGCTAACTATGGCTACACCTTC. It encodes CASSVGGLAANYGYTF.

The rearrangement uses TRBV4-3 and TRBJ2-7; D may be TRBD1 (5 bases). Per germline, CDR1 LGHNA and CDR2 YSLEER. V dropped 1 base and J dropped 7 bases, with 29 bases sitting between them. The CDR3 extends over 19 amino acids. The CDR3 spells CASSQGGRLKQAPGGEQYF. The CDR3 DNA is TGCGCCAGCAGCCAAGGAGGAAGGTTGAAACAGGCGCCCGGCGGTGAGCAGTACTTC.